The 7 T cell receptor beta chains reported below all come from one sample, sequenced in a study of T-cell memory formation after mild COVID-19. TCRdb re-called the 5' RACE reads through MiXCR, storing one row per CDR3 protein. The sample records 95,000 to 120,000 distinct CDR3 sequences, approximately 21% being singletons. The sample consisted of PBMCs or a T cell subset sorted from them (not recorded which). These receptors originate from a man between 18 and 29 years old who had mild COVID-19 (a few samples of this study predate the infection). Cell type and time point are not known.

This clonotype was seen only a few times. The chain couples TRBV7-9 to TRBJ1-2; D gene unclear. In germline, CDR1 is SEHNR, CDR2 FQNEAQ (reference sequence). The CDR3 is made up of 15 amino acids. Deletions cut 2 bases from V and 3 bases from J, with 13 bases between. The CDR3 here is CASSLSPTVDYGYTF. Here the CDR3 DNA reads TGTGCCAGCAGCTTAAGCCCCACTGTCGACTATGGCTACACCTTC.

This clonotype occurred a few times. This chain links TRBV6-6 with TRBJ1-2; 9 nucleotides match TRBD1. Germline assignment: CDR1 MNHNY and CDR2 SVGAGI (reference sequence). Unmatched junction bases numbered 8, after V lost 5 bases and J lost 4 bases. CDR3 length: 15 residues. CDR3 DNA sequence: TGTGCCAGCAGTCTCCGGGACAGGGTGATCTATGGCTACACCTTC. This sequence encodes CASSLRDRVIYGYTF.

This clonotype occurred a few times. The chain is built from TRBV9 and TRBJ2-7, with a possible D match to TRBD1 (5 bases). CDR1 is SGDLS, CDR2 YYNGEE, per germline. The CDR3 covers 13 residues. The ends were cut back, 2 bases at V and 0 bases at J, with 6 bases in the middle. The CDR3 loop is CASSVDSSYEQYF. The CDR3 DNA follows: TGTGCCAGCAGCGTTGACAGCTCCTACGAGCAGTACTTC.

CDR3 sequence (DNA): TGCGCCAGCAGCCAAGTCACGTCGGGGGGGACTGAAAAACTGTTTTTT. This encodes CASSQVTSGGTEKLFF. V usage is TRBV4-1 and J usage is TRBJ1-4; D might be TRBD1 (5 bases). V was trimmed by 1 base and J by 7 bases, leaving 16 bases between them. There are 16 residues in the CDR3. Germline V gene data show CDR1 as MGHRA and CDR2 as YSYEKL.

V and J are TRBV7-9 and TRBJ2-2, with 8 nucleotides matching TRBD2. The CDR3 loop spans 16 amino acids. The V gene's germline CDR1 is SEHNR and CDR2 FQNEAQ (reference sequence). The ends lost 5 bases at V and 1 base at J; junction bases unmatched: 6. Written as DNA, the CDR3 is TGTGCCAGCAGCCTGAGGCTAGCGGGGAACACCGGGGAGCTGTTTTTT. It codes for CASSLRLAGNTGELFF.

Only a few counts were recorded for this clonotype. The chain employs TRBV6-2 or TRBV6-3 and TRBJ2-2; D gene ambiguous. This CDR3 has 12 amino acids. V was trimmed by 7 bases and J by 6 bases, leaving 9 bases between them. Germline V gives CDR1 MNHEY, CDR2 SVGEGT. The CDR3 reads CASTRLAGELFF. In DNA, the CDR3 is TGTGCCAGCACCAGACTTGCCGGGGAGCTGTTTTTT.

This clonotype was seen a few times. This chain links TRBV7-2 with TRBJ1-1; D remains unclear. The V gene's germline CDR1 is SGHTA and CDR2 FQGNSA. The V end lost 8 bases, the J end lost 0 bases, and 7 bases lay between the germline ends. The CDR3 runs 12 residues. In DNA form, the CDR3 reads TGTGCCAGCGGGTGGATGAACACTGAAGCTTTCTTT. This encodes CASGWMNTEAFF.